The clone carrying this TCR beta chain was recorded a few times. Its antigen is undetermined. The data were taken from a study of vaccination effects on CD4 cells after COVID-19. After roughly eleven days in culture, the CD4+ T cells were isolated. Everyone in the study got two shots of either the BNT162b2 or mRNA-1273 vaccine. Absence of prior SARS-CoV-2 infection characterized the vaccine recipients, who showed negative nucleocapsid antibodies. Profiled with immunoSEQ multiplex PCR; TCRdb holds only in-frame clones, not every one. The profile covers tens of thousands of clones, with over 75% appearing a single time and 2% to 3% taken by the ten largest. Study-level points and caveats: Marked clonal contraction was seen in infection- and vaccine-induced clones late after vaccination.

Sequenced material: CD4+ T cells from PBMCs cultured without peptide, taken after COVID-19 vaccination. The sequence was obtained from a human donor who received a COVID-19 vaccine.

The CDR3 reads CASSLFRGSNEKLFF. The CDR3 nucleotides read TGTGCCAGCAGTTTATTTCGGGGGTCGAATGAAAAACTGTTTTTT. This chain uses TRBV28 with TRBJ1-4, with TRBD1 as a possible D gene (5 bases). This CDR3 has 15 amino acids. V dropped 1 base and J dropped 5 bases, with 11 bases sitting between them. Looked up from germline, CDR1 is MDHEN and CDR2 is SYDVKM.